This T cell receptor beta chain was sequenced in a study of vaccination and CD4 T cells after COVID-19. Study-level information: Collection of post-COVID samples occurred a median about 98 days after diagnosis, spanning a range of 35 to 161. Stimulation of the cells used overlapping spike peptide pools from SARS-CoV-2 and from the common cold coronaviruses HCoV-NL63, HCoV-OC43 and HCoV-229E.

General study results and limits: Median numbers of SARS-CoV-2-reactive clonotypes increased from roughly 19 to 38 (not a significant change).

Sequenced with the Oncomine TCR Beta short-read assay was DNA taken from cultured CD4+ T cells. Extraction of genomic DNA was performed on cultured CD4+ T cells. TCRdb re-called the PCR reads through MiXCR, storing one row per CDR3 protein. The table records more than 10,000 distinct CDR3 sequences, over 20% of them present only once. This sample's treatment: roughly 11-day PBMC culture with coronavirus spike peptide pools or control peptides (ViraFEST assay). This clonotype is deemed medium-sized (0.01 to 0.1%). Its antigen remains unknown. V was clipped by 3 bases and J by 4 bases, with 9 bases between them. This CDR3 region has 13 residues. Germline values: CDR1 MNHNS, CDR2 SASEGT.

The material sequenced was CD4+ T cells from blood, cultured in vitro, taken after SARS-CoV-2 vaccination. This rearrangement joins TRBV6-1 to TRBJ1-1; no clear D gene. This sequence originates from a human donor who had recovered from COVID-19. CDR3: CASSDGVTTEAFF. Written as DNA, the CDR3 is TGTGCCAGCAGTGATGGGGTTACCACTGAAGCTTTCTTT.